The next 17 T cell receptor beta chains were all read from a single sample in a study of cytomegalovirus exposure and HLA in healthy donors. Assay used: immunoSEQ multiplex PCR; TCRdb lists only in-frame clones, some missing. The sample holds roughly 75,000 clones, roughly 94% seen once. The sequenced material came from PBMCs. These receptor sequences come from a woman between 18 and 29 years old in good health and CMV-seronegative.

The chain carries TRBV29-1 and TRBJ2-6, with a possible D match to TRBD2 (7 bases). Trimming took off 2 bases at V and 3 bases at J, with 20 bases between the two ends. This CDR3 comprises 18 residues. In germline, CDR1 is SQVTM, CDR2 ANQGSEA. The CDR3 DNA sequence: TGCAGCGTTGAACTCGGCGGGGGCCCCCCTGGTGGGGCCAACGTCCTGACTTTC. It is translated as CSVELGGGPPGGANVLTF.

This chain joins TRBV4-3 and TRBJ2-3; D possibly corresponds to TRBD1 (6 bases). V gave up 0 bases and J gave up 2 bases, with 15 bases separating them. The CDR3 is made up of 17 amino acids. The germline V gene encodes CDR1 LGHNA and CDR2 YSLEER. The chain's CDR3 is CASSQESIGTTTDTQYF. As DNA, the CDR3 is TGCGCCAGCAGCCAAGAAAGCATTGGGACAACCACAGATACGCAGTATTTT.

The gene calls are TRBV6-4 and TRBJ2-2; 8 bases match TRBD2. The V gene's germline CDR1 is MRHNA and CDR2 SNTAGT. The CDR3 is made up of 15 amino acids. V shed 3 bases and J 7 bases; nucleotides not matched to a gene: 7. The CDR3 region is CASSEEAGEGGELFF. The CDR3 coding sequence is TGTGCCAGCAGTGAAGAAGCGGGAGAGGGCGGGGAGCTGTTTTTT.

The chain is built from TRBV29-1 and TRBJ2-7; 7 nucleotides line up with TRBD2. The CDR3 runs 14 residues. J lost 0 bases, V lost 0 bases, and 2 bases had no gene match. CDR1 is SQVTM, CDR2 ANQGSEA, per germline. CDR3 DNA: TGCAGCGTTGAAGAGCGGGGGAACTCCTACGAGCAGTACTTC. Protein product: CSVEERGNSYEQYF.

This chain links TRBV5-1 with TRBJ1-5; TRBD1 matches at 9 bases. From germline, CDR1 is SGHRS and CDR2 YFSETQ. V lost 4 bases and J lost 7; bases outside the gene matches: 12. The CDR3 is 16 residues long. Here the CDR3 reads CASSRNPGTGYQPQHF. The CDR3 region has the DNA TGCGCCAGCAGCCGGAACCCCGGGACAGGGTACCAGCCCCAGCATTTT.

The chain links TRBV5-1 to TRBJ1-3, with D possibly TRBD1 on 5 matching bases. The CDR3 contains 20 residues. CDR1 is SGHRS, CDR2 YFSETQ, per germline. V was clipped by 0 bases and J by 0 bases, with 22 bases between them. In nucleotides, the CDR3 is TGCGCCAGCAGCTTGGCCAGTGGGACTGAGAGCATTGCCTCTGGAAACACCATATATTTT. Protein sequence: CASSLASGTESIASGNTIYF.

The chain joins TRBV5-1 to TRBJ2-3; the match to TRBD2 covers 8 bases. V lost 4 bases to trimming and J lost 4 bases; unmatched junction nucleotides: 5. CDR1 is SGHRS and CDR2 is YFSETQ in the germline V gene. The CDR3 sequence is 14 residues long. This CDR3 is CASSPSGGADTQYF. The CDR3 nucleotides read TGCGCCAGCAGCCCCAGCGGGGGCGCAGATACGCAGTATTTT.

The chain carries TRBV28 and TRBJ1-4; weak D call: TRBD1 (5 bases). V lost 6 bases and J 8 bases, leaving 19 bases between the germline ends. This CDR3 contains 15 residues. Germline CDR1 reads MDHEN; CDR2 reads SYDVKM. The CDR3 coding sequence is TGTGCCAGCAGGCAGGGTAGGAGGGTTGGAGAAAAACTGTTTTTT. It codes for CASRQGRRVGEKLFF.

The CDR3 protein is CSGGQGTGELFF. CDR3 bases: TGCAGCGGGGGACAGGGGACCGGGGAGCTGTTTTTT. J is TRBJ2-2 and V is TRBV29-1; TRBD1 matches 10 bases. V lost 7 bases to trimming and J lost 5 bases; unmatched junction nucleotides: 1. The CDR3 has 12 amino acids. CDR1 and CDR2 (germline): SQVTM, ANQGSEA.

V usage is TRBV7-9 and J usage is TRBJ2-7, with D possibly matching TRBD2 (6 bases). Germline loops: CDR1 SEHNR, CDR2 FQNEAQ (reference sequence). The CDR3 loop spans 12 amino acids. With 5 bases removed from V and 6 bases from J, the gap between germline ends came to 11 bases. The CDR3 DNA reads TGTGCCAGCAGCAAGGGAGGACCCGAGCAGTACTTC. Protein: CASSKGGPEQYF.

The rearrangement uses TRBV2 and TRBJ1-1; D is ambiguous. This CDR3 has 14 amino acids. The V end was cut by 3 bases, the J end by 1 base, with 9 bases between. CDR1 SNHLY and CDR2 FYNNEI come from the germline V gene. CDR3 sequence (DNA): TGTGCCAGCAGTGAGGACTTCTCGAACACTGAAGCTTTCTTT. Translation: CASSEDFSNTEAFF.

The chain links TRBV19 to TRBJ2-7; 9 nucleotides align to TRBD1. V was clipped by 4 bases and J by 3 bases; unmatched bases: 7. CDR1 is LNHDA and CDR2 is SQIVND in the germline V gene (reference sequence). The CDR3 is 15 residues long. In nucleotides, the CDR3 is TGTGCCAGTAGTACCCTGGGACAGGGTAGCTACGAGCAGTACTTC. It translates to CASSTLGQGSYEQYF.

CDR3 sequence reads: CASSFPGDTQYF. The CDR3 DNA reads TGTGCCAGCAGTTTTCCGGGGGATACGCAGTATTTT. V usage is TRBV28 and J usage is TRBJ2-3; TRBD2 is a possible D gene (5 bases). The germline V and J ends were trimmed by 3 bases and 6 bases, with 7 bases remaining between them. Germline V lookup: CDR1 MDHEN, CDR2 SYDVKM. This CDR3 has 12 amino acids. The variable domain in full, completed from reference TRBV28 and TRBJ2-3, reads DVKVTQSSRYLVKRTGEKVFLECVQDMDHENMFWYRQDPGLGLRLIYFSYDVKMKEKGDIPEGYSVSREKKERFSLILESASTNQTSMYLCASSFPGDTQYFGPGTRLTVL.

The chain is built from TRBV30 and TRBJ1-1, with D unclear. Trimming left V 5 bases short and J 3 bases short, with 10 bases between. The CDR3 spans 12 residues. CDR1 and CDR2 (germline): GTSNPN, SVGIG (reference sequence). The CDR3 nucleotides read TGTGCCTGGGGCCCCCGGGACACTGAAGCTTTCTTT. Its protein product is CAWGPRDTEAFF.

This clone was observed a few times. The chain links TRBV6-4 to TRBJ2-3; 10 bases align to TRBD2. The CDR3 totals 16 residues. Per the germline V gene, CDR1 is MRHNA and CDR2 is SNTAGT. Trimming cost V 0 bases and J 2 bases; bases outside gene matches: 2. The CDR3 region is CASSDSSGGATDTQYF. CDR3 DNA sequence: TGTGCCAGCAGTGACTCAAGCGGGGGGGCCACAGATACGCAGTATTTT.

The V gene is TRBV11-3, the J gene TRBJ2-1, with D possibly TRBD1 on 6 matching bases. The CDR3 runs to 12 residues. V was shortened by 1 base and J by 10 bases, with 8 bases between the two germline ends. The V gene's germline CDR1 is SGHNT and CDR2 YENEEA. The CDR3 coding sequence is TGTGCCAGCAGCTTAGGGCAGGGGGAGCAGTTCTTC. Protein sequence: CASSLGQGEQFF.

The CDR3 DNA sequence: TGTGCCAGCAGCAATGGACAGGGTTCCTACGAGCAGTACTTC. Its protein is CASSNGQGSYEQYF. This chain joins TRBV9 and TRBJ2-7; 8 bases line up with TRBD1. Germline loops: CDR1 SGDLS, CDR2 YYNGEE. Trimming removed 4 bases from V and 1 base from J; junction bases left unmatched: 4. The CDR3 spans 14 residues.